Judged by abundance, the clone carrying this TCR beta chain is medium-sized. Here immunoSEQ multiplex PCR was the method, and the copy in TCRdb shows in-frame clones only, minus some. The sample holds about 59,000 clones, around 83% seen once. The source of the sample is a study of OX40 agonist ivuxolimab in advanced cancers. V shed 6 bases and J 1 base; nucleotides not matched to a gene: 10. The CDR3 loop spans 16 amino acids. In germline, CDR1 is LNHDA, CDR2 SQIVND (reference sequence). The chain joins TRBV19 to TRBJ1-1, with 8 bases lining up with TRBD1. This TCR derives from an adult with an advanced solid tumor such as melanoma, head and neck, liver or kidney cancer. Material: CD4+ or CD8+ T cells sorted from blood, obtained in a trial of the OX40 agonist ivuxolimab. The CDR3 loop is CASSFIPGTGNTEAFF. The CDR3 DNA is TGTGCCAGTAGCTTCATTCCCGGGACAGGGAACACTGAAGCTTTCTTT.